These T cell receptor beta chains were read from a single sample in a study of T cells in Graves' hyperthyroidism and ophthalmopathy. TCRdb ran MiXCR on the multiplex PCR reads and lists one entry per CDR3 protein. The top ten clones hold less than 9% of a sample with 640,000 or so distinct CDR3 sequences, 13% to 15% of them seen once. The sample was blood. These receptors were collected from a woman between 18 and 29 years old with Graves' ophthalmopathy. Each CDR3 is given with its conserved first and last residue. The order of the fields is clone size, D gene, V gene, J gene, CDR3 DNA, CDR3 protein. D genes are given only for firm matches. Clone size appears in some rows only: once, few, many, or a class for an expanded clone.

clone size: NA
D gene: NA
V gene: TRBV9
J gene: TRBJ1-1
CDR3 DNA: TGTGCCAGCAGCGTAGAGGGGGGCTGGAGCACTGAAGCTTTCTTT
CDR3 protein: CASSVEGGWSTEAFF

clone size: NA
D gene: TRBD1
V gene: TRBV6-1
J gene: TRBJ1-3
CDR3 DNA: TGTGCCAGCAGACGTGAACAGGGGGCGACGGGAAACACCATATATTTT
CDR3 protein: CASRREQGATGNTIYF

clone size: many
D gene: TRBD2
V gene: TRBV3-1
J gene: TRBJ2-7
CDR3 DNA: TGTGCCAGCAGCCAGCGGCGGGAGTCCCACGAGCAGTACTTC
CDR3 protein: CASSQRRESHEQYF

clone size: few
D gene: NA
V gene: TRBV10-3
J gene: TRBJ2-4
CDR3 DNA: TGTGCCATCAGTAACGGGACGACCAAAAACATTCAGTACTTC
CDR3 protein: CAISNGTTKNIQYF

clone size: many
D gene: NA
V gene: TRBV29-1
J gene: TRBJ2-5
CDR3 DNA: TGCAGCGTTGCCGCCCCGGACAGCCAAGAGACCCAGTACTTC
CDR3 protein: CSVAAPDSQETQYF

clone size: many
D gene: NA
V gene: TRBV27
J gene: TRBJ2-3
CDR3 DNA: TGTGCCAGCAGTTTATTGAGGGAAACTTTGTGGACAGATACGCAGTATTTT
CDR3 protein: CASSLLRETLWTDTQYF

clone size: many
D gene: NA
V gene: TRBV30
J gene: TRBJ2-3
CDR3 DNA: TGTGCCTGGAGTACACAGGGAGATACGCAGTATTTT
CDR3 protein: CAWSTQGDTQYF

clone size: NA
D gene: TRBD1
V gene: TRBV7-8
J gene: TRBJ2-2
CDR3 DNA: TGTGCCAGCAGCTTATTAGTTGGGACAGGTTCCTCCGGGGAGCTGTTTTTT
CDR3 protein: CASSLLVGTGSSGELFF

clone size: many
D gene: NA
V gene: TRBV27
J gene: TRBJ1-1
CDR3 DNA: TGTGCCAGCTGGGGCACTGAAGCTTTCTTT
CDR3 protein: CASWGTEAFF

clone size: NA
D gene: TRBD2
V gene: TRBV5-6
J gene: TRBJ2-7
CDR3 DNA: TGTGCCAGCAGCTTCCACGGGCTAGCGGGGGGCTACGAGCGGTACTTC
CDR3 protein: CASSFHGLAGGYERYF